Each of the 27 T cell receptor beta chains below was sequenced from the same sample in a study of blood T cell repertoires in COVID-19. TCRdb's table, derived via immunoSEQ multiplex PCR, lists solely in-frame clones and lacks some. Here the sample spans 190,000 or so clones, around 90% being singletons. Specimen: PBMCs or T cells enriched from blood (not recorded which). The origin of the receptors is a man between 18 and 29 years old with acute COVID-19.

The chain recombines TRBV28 with TRBJ1-6; 8 nucleotides match TRBD1. Trimming removed 5 bases from V and 8 bases from J; junction bases left unmatched: 5. The CDR3 totals 14 residues. Per the germline V gene, CDR1 is MDHEN and CDR2 is SYDVKM. DNA of the CDR3: TGTGCCAGCAGTAACAGGGGGGAATATTCACCCCTCCACTTT. Its translation is CASSNRGEYSPLHF.

Note on this clone: At one of its ends the junction is not consistent with the germline gene, which may arise from a read error. The V and J genes are TRBV6-5 and TRBJ2-7, with 8 positions matching TRBD1. The CDR3 consists of 14 residues. Germline CDR1 MNHEY, CDR2 SVGAGI. CDR3 in amino acids: CASKTGELSFEQYF. The CDR3 DNA reads TGTGCCAGCAAGACAGGGGAATTATCCTTCGAGCAGTACTTC.

The chain combines TRBV6-4 with TRBJ2-1; TRBD2 agrees at 9 bases. CDR3 length: 16 residues. Germline V gene lookup returns CDR1 MRHNA and CDR2 SNTAGT. Germline trimming cut 2 bases from V and 1 base from J; bases unmatched to any gene: 3. The CDR3 nucleotides are TGTGCCAGCAGTGACGGAGCGGGAGGTTCCTACAATGAGCAGTTCTTC. Amino acids: CASSDGAGGSYNEQFF.

The V call is TRBV7-8, the J call TRBJ2-7, with TRBD2 matching 10 bases. Germline CDR1 and CDR2: SGHVS and FQNEAQ. V lost 5 bases, J lost 2 bases, and 6 bases stayed unmatched. The CDR3 consists of 15 residues. As DNA, the CDR3 is TGTGCCAGCAGCCCCGGACTAGCGGTGCCCTACGAGCAGTACTTC. This codes for CASSPGLAVPYEQYF.

By sample share, this clone is medium-sized. This sequence joins TRBV5-1 and TRBJ1-2; tentative D call: TRBD1 (5 bases). The CDR3 has 13 residues. The ends were cut back, 6 bases at V and 4 bases at J, with 13 bases in the middle. Germline V lookup: CDR1 SGHRS, CDR2 YFSETQ. This CDR3 is CASTLGGVYGYTF. The DNA for the CDR3 is TGCGCCAGCACCCTCGGGGGGGTCTATGGCTACACCTTC. Filled out from reference TRBV5-1 and TRBJ1-2, the complete variable domain reads KAGVTQTPRYLIKTRGQQVTLSCSPISGHRSVSWYQQTPGQGLQFLFEYFSETQRNKGNFPGRFSGRQFSNSRSEMNVSTLELGDSALYLCASTLGGVYGYTFGSGTRLTVV.

The gene calls are TRBV30 and TRBJ1-2, with 8 bases identical to TRBD1. CDR1 is GTSNPN, CDR2 SVGIG, per germline (reference sequence). The CDR3 is 14 amino acids. J was trimmed by 8 bases and V by 3 bases; bases with no gene match: 11. For the CDR3, the DNA is TGTGCCTGGAGCCCGGGACAGGCATCGGGGGGCTACACCTTC. Amino acids: CAWSPGQASGGYTF.

CDR3 sequence (DNA): TGTGCCACCAGTGATTGGACAGGGGGAGTACTCGGCAATGAGCAGTTCTTC. Its translation: CATSDWTGGVLGNEQFF. The chain couples TRBV24-1 to TRBJ2-1; 10 bases align to TRBD1. The germline CDR1 and CDR2 sequences are KGHDR and SFDVKD. The CDR3 length is 17 residues. The trim removed 2 bases at V and 6 bases at J, leaving 9 bases unmatched.

This chain joins TRBV9 and TRBJ2-7; 11 positions agree with TRBD1. The CDR3 is 16 amino acids. The germline V gene has CDR1 SGDLS and CDR2 YYNGEE. Trimming at V came to 1 base and at J to 6 bases, leaving 9 bases not matched to a gene. CDR3 sequence reads: CASSVQAGTGGSEQYF. CDR3 sequence (DNA): TGTGCCAGCAGCGTACAAGCTGGGACAGGGGGATCCGAGCAGTACTTC.

This CDR3 reads CASSKVGWPSYEQYF. The CDR3 DNA reads TGTGCCAGCAGCAAAGTTGGCTGGCCCTCCTACGAGCAGTACTTC. The V call is TRBV21-1, the J call TRBJ2-7; no check of the table's D call, TRBD1, against the DNA was made. TRBV21-1 is given as a pseudogene. The CDR3 spans 15 residues.

This clone was counted between two and nine times. The chain couples TRBV7-6 to TRBJ2-1; D is possibly TRBD2 (6 bases). This CDR3 is 16 amino acids long. Trimming took 4 bases from V and 7 from J, leaving 20 bases between them. Germline CDR1 is SGHVS and CDR2 is FNYEAQ. The CDR3 sequence is CASSWTTEGALNEQFF. The CDR3 nucleotides read TGTGCCAGCAGCTGGACAACGGAGGGCGCGTTAAATGAGCAGTTCTTC.

The chain links TRBV13 to TRBJ2-3; a weak D match, TRBD2 (5 bases). The CDR3 sequence is 14 residues long. Germline loops: CDR1 PRHDT, CDR2 FYEKMQ (reference sequence). V was clipped by 0 bases and J by 5 bases, with 9 bases between them. CDR3 DNA: TGTGCCAGCAGCTTAGGGGGAGCCGAAGATACGCAGTATTTT. This codes for CASSLGGAEDTQYF.

The chain recombines TRBV5-1 with TRBJ2-7; TRBD2 matches at 10 bases. Germline lookup yields CDR1 SGHRS and CDR2 YFSETQ. V lost 7 bases and J lost 3; bases outside the gene matches: 7. The CDR3 runs 14 residues. The CDR3, as DNA: TGCGCCAGCTCCCGGACTAGCGGCATCTACGAGCAGTACTTC. Amino acids: CASSRTSGIYEQYF.

This sequence joins TRBV5-3 and TRBJ2-7; tentatively, D is TRBD2 (5 bases). TRBV5-3 is assigned to the ORF class and has an uncertain function. V lost 6 bases and J 0 bases, leaving 19 bases between the germline ends. The length of the CDR3 is 16 residues. CDR3 coding DNA: TGTGCCAGAACCCGGTCCCTAGCTCCGAGCTCCTACGAGCAGTACTTC. As protein: CARTRSLAPSSYEQYF.

The chain couples TRBV4-1 to TRBJ2-6, with a weak D call TRBD1 (6 bases). CDR1 is MGHRA, CDR2 YSYEKL, per germline. The ends were cut back, 1 base at V and 0 bases at J, with 7 bases in the middle. The length of the CDR3 is 16 residues. CDR3: CASSQGGLSGANVLTF. In DNA form, the CDR3 reads TGCGCCAGCAGCCAAGGGGGGCTCTCTGGGGCCAACGTCCTGACTTTC.

This sequence joins TRBV3-1 (or the pseudogene TRBV3-2) and TRBJ1-3; no clear D gene. This CDR3 comprises 15 residues. The V gene's germline CDR1 is LGHDT and CDR2 YNNKEL (reference sequence). V lost 4 bases and J lost 0, with 10 bases in between. The CDR3 here is CASSLSSFSGNTIYF. CDR3 in DNA: TGTGCCAGCAGCCTATCTTCCTTCTCTGGAAACACCATATATTTT.

The gene calls are TRBV6-4 and TRBJ2-3; 7 bases match TRBD1. This CDR3 is 15 amino acids long. CDR1 and CDR2 (germline): MRHNA, SNTAGT. The V gene end was trimmed by 0 bases and the J gene end by 2 bases; junction bases not matched to a gene: 2. The CDR3: CASSDSTGNTDTQYF. The DNA for the CDR3 is TGTGCCAGCAGTGACTCGACAGGGAACACAGATACGCAGTATTTT.

The chain links TRBV5-6 to TRBJ2-6; D is undetermined. CDR3 length: 18 residues. V was clipped by 2 bases and J by 0 bases, with 15 bases between them. Looked up from germline, CDR1 is SGHDT and CDR2 is YYEEEE. The CDR3 reads CASSFYYVVSSGANVLTF. The CDR3 DNA reads TGTGCCAGCAGCTTCTATTACGTTGTGAGCTCTGGGGCCAACGTCCTGACTTTC.

The chain employs TRBV5-6 and TRBJ2-7, with TRBD2 identical over 11 bases. Unmatched junction bases numbered 9, after V lost 4 bases and J lost 0 bases. The germline V gene has CDR1 SGHDT and CDR2 YYEEEE. The CDR3 contains 17 residues. CDR3 region: CASSLRLAGISSYEQYF. The CDR3 nucleotides are TGTGCCAGCAGCCTACGACTAGCGGGGATCAGCTCCTACGAGCAGTACTTC.

The gene calls are TRBV10-3 and TRBJ1-1; the D gene is possibly TRBD1 (6 bases). Germline V gives CDR1 ENHRY, CDR2 SYGVKD. Trimming cost V 11 bases and J 1 base, with 20 bases left between them. The CDR3 has 15 residues. The CDR3 DNA follows: TGTGCCCATGGGGCCGGACAGCAAAAGAACACTGAAGCTTTCTTT. Translating gives CAHGAGQQKNTEAFF.

V usage is TRBV7-8 and J usage is TRBJ1-4; 9 bases match TRBD1. Germline assignment: CDR1 SGHVS and CDR2 FQNEAQ. J lost 3 bases, V lost 4 bases, and 15 bases had no gene match. The CDR3 extends over 19 amino acids. CDR3 protein: CASSCPDRGRKGANEKLFF. CDR3 DNA: TGTGCCAGCAGCTGTCCGGACAGGGGCCGAAAGGGGGCTAATGAAAAACTGTTTTTT. Full variable domain (outside the CDR3, taken from reference TRBV7-8 and TRBJ1-4): GAGVSQSPRYKVAKRGQDVALRCDPISGHVSLFWYQQALGQGPEFLTYFQNEAQLDKSGLPSDRFFAERPEGSVSTLKIQRTQQEDSAVYLCASSCPDRGRKGANEKLFFGSGTQLSVL.

The genes are TRBV10-2 and TRBJ2-1; 10 bases map to TRBD1. Trimming cost V 5 bases and J 7 bases; bases outside gene matches: 2. Germline assignment: CDR1 WSHSY and CDR2 SAAADI. The CDR3 is made up of 13 amino acids. The CDR3 region has the DNA TGCGCCAGCAGTTGGACAGGGGGGAATGAGCAGTTCTTC. This codes for CASSWTGGNEQFF.

This chain connects TRBV5-4 to TRBJ2-7, with D possibly TRBD1 on 6 matching bases. The V gene lost 2 bases and the J gene lost 3 bases, with 6 bases spanning the gap. CDR1 is SGHNT and CDR2 is YYREEE in the germline V gene (reference sequence). The CDR3 contains 12 residues. DNA of the CDR3: TGTGCCAGCAGCTTAGGGGGCTACGAGCAGTACTTC. Its translation is CASSLGGYEQYF.

This clone was observed a few times. The chain joins TRBV4-2 to TRBJ2-1; 9 nucleotides agree with TRBD2. The CDR3 has 17 amino acids. Germline assignment: CDR1 LGHNA and CDR2 YNFKEQ. The V segment lost 1 base and the J segment 8 bases; nucleotides outside the gene matches: 12. CDR3 amino acids: CASSQVFGSSGEDEQFF. In nucleotides, the CDR3 is TGTGCCAGCAGCCAAGTTTTCGGTTCTAGCGGGGAAGATGAGCAGTTCTTC.

The table lists this clone with a few counts. The rearrangement links TRBV14 to TRBJ2-2, with D maybe TRBD2 (7 bases). Germline V gives CDR1 SGHDN, CDR2 FVKESK. The CDR3 loop spans 15 amino acids. Deletions cut 3 bases from V and 6 bases from J, with 14 bases between. The CDR3 DNA reads as TGTGCCAGCAGCCATCTGCGGGGGCGGTCCGGGGAGCTGTTTTTT. This encodes CASSHLRGRSGELFF.

The CDR3 DNA follows: TGTGCCATCAGTGAGGGGGGGGGTAGCTCCTACGAGCAGTACTTC. As protein: CAISEGGGSSYEQYF. The chain joins TRBV10-3 to TRBJ2-7, with 7 bases that match TRBD2. V lost 2 bases, J lost 0 bases, and 4 bases stayed unmatched. The CDR3 runs to 15 residues. Per germline, CDR1 ENHRY and CDR2 SYGVKD.

This sequence joins TRBV19 and TRBJ1-5; 10 nucleotides match TRBD1. Losses at the gene ends were 8 bases for V and 4 bases for J; bases not matched to a gene: 5. From germline, CDR1 is LNHDA and CDR2 SQIVND (reference sequence). This CDR3 has 14 amino acids. The CDR3 DNA follows: TGTGCCAGTGGGGACAGGGGAGAAAATCAGCCCCAGCATTTT. Protein sequence: CASGDRGENQPQHF.

The chain couples TRBV28 to TRBJ1-5; a possible D gene is TRBD1 (6 bases). Trimming stripped 5 bases from V and 0 bases from J, with 17 bases between. The CDR3 is made up of 17 amino acids. The V gene's germline CDR1 is MDHEN and CDR2 SYDVKM. The CDR3: CASSATRTAYSNQPQHF. In DNA form, the CDR3 reads TGTGCCAGCAGTGCCACTCGGACAGCTTATAGCAATCAGCCCCAGCATTTT.